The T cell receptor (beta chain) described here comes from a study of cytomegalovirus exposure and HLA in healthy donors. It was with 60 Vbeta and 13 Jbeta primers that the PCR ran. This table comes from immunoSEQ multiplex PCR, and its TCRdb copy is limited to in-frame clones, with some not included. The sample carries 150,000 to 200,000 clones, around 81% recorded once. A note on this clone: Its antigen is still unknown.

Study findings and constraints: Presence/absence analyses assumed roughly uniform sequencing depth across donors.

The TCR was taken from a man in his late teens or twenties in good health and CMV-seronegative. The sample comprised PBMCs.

The DNA of the CDR3 is TGTGCCAGCAGCCAAGCCGCCCGGGGCAATCAGCCCCAGCATTTT. Translated, it gives CASSQAARGNQPQHF. The chain employs TRBV4-2 and TRBJ1-5; D gene unclear. There are 15 residues in the CDR3. V gave up 1 base and J gave up 2 bases, with 9 bases separating them. Germline CDR1 and CDR2: LGHNA and YNFKEQ.